This TCR beta chain comes out of a study of blood T cell repertoires in COVID-19. Study at large: COVID-19 samples collected from the United States, Italy and Spain covered acute and convalescent phases. From T cells, B-cell-depleted T cells, or PBMCs came the material, which was cDNA or gDNA.

Authors' methods: Amplification of reference gene primers provided the estimated nucleated cell counts. Assay used: immunoSEQ multiplex PCR; TCRdb lists only in-frame clones, some missing. V, J and clone size derive from that table, while D and trimming were established from the DNA sequence. The sample includes about 280,000 clones, approximately 85% of them seen just once. This CDR3 contains 13 residues. Germline lookup yields CDR1 MGHDK and CDR2 SYGVNS. V gave up 7 bases and J gave up 7 bases, with 16 bases separating them. The chain links TRBV25-1 to TRBJ1-2, with D tentatively TRBD1 (5 bases). This TCR was recovered from a man aged 18 to 29 with active or convalescent COVID-19. What was sequenced was peripheral blood. The CDR3 protein is CASKSGNSGGYTF. CDR3 coding DNA: TGTGCCAGCAAGTCAGGGAACTCAGGTGGCTACACCTTC.